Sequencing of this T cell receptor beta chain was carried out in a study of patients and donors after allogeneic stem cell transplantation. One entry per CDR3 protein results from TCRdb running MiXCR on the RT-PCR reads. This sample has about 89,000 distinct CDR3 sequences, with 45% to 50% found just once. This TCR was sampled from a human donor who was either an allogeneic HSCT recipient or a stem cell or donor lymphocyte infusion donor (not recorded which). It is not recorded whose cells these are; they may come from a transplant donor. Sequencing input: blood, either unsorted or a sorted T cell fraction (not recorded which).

In nucleotides, the CDR3 is TGCGCCAGCGGGCGGGAGGGCCCGGTGGAGACCCAGTACTTC. This translates into CASGREGPVETQYF. The chain combines TRBV10-2 with TRBJ2-5; TRBD2 aligns across 9 bases. Trimming removed 8 bases from V and 5 bases from J; junction bases left unmatched: 9. CDR3 size: 14 residues. CDR1 and CDR2 from the germline V gene are WSHSY and SAAADI.